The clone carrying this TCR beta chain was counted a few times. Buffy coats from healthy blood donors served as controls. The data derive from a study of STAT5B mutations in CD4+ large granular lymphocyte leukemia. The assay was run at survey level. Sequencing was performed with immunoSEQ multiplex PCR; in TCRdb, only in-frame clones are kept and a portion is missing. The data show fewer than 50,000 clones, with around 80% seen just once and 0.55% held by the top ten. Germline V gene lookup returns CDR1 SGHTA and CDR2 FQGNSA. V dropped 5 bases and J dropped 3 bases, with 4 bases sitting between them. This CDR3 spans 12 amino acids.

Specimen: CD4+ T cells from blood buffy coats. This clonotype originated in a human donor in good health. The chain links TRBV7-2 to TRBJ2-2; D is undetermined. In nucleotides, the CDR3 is TGTGCCAGCAGCCCCCACACCGGGGAGCTGTTTTTT. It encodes CASSPHTGELFF.